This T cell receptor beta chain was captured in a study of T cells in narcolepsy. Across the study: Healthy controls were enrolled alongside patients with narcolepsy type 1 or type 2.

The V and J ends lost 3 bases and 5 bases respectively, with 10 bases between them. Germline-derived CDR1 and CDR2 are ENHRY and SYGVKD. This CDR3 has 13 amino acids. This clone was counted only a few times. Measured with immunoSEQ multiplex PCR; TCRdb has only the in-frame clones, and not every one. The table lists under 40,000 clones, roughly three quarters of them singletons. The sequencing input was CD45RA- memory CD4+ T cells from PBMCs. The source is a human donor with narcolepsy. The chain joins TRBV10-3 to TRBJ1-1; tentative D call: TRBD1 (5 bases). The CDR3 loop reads CAISEIEGTEAFF. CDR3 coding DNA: TGTGCCATCAGTGAAATCGAGGGGACTGAAGCTTTCTTT.